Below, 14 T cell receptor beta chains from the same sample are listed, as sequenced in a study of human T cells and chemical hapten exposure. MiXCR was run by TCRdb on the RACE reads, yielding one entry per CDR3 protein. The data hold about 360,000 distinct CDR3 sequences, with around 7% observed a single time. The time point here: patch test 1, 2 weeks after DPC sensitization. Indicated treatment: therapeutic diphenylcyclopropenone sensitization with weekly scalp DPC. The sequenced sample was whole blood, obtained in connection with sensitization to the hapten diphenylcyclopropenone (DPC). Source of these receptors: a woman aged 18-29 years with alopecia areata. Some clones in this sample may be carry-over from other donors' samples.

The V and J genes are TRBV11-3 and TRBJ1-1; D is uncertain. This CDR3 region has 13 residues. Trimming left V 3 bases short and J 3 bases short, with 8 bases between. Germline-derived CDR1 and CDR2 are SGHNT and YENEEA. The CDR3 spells CASSLFTDTEAFF. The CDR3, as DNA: TGTGCCAGCAGCTTGTTCACCGACACTGAAGCTTTCTTT.

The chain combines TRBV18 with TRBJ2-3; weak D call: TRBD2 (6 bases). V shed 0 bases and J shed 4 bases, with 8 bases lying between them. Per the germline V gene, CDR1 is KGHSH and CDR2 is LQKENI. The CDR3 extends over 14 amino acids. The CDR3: CASSPPPGADTQYF. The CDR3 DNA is TGTGCCAGCTCACCACCTCCGGGAGCAGATACGCAGTATTTT.

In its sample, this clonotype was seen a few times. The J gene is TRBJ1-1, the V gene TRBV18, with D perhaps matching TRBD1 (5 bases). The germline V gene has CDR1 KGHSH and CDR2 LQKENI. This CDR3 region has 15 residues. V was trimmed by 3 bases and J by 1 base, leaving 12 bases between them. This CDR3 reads CASSPIKQGNTEAFF. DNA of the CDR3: TGTGCCAGCTCACCGATTAAGCAGGGGAACACTGAAGCTTTCTTT.

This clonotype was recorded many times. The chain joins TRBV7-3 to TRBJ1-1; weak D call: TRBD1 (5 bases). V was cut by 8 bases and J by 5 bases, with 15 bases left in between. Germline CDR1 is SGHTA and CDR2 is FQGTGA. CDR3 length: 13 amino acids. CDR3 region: CASSPTGGTEAFF. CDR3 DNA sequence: TGTGCCAGCTCACCAACTGGGGGTACTGAAGCTTTCTTT.

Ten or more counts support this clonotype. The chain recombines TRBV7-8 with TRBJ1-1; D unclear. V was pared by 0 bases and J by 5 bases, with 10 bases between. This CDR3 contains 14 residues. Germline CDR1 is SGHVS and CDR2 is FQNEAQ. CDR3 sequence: CASSLAQTGTEAFF. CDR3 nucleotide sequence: TGTGCCAGCAGCTTAGCCCAAACGGGGACTGAAGCTTTCTTT.

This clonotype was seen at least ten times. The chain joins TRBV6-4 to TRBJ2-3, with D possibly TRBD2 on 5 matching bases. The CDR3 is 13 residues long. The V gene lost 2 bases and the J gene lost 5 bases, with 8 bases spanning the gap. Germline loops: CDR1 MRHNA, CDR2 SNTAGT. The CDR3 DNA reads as TGTGCCAGCAGTGACAGGGAGAGAGATACGCAGTATTTT. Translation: CASSDRERDTQYF.

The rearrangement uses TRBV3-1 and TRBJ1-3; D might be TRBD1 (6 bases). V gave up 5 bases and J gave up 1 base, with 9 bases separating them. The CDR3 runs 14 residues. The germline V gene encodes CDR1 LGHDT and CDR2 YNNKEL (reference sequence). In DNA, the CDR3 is TGTGCCAGCAGCGGCACAGGGTCTGGAAACACCATATATTTT. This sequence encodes CASSGTGSGNTIYF.

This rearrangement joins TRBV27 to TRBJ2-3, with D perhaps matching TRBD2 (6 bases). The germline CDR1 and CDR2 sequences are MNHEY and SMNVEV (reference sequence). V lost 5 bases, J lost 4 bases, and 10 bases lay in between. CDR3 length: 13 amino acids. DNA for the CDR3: TGTGCCAGCAGTAAGGCGGGATCAGATACGCAGTATTTT. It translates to CASSKAGSDTQYF.

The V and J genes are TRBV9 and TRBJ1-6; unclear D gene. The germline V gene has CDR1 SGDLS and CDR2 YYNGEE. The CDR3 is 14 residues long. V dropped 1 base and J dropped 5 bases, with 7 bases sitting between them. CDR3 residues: CASSVKTNNSPLHF. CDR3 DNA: TGTGCCAGCAGCGTAAAGACCAATAATTCACCCCTCCACTTT.

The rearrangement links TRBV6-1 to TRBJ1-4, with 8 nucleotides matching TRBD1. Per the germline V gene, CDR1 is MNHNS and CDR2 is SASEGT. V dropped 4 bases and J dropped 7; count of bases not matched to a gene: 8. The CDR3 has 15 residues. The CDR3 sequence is CASSVTGEMSEKLFF. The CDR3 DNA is TGTGCCAGCAGTGTGACAGGGGAGATGAGTGAAAAACTGTTTTTT.

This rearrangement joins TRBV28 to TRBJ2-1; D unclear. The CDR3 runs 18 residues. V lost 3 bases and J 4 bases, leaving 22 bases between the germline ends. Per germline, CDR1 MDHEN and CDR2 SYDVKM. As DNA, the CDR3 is TGTGCCAGCAGTTTTGGCGACTGGTCCCGCGCCTTTTACAATGAGCAGTTCTTC. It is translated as CASSFGDWSRAFYNEQFF.

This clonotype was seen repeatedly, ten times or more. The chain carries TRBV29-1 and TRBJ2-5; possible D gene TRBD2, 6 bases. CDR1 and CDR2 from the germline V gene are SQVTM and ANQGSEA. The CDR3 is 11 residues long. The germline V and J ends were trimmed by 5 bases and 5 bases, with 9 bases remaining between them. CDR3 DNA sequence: TGCAGCGTTCATGGAGGGGAGACCCAGTACTTC. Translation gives CSVHGGETQYF.

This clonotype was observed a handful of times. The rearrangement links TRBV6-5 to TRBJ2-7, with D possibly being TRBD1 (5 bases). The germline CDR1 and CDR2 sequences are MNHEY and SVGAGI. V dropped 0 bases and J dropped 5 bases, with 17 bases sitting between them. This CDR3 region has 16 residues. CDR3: CASSYSNRRAMNEQYF. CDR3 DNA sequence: TGTGCCAGCAGTTACTCGAACAGGCGAGCGATGAACGAGCAGTACTTC.

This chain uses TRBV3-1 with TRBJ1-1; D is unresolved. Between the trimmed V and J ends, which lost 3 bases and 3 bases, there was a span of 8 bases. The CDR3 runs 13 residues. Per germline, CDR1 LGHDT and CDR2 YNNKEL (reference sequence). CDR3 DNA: TGTGCCAGCAGCCAGATCGGACACACTGAAGCTTTCTTT. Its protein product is CASSQIGHTEAFF.